This T cell receptor (beta chain) is drawn from a study of cytomegalovirus exposure and HLA in healthy donors. V was trimmed by 5 bases and J by 2 bases, leaving 19 bases between them. The CDR3 is 17 residues long. Germline CDR1 and CDR2: MDHEN and SYDVKM. The donors were part of the validation cohort, which consisted of more than 90 subjects and was separate from the first cohort of 600 to 850 subjects. Broader study findings: In vitro, three CMV-associated chains proved specific for CMV antigens. TCR sequences were mostly rare, though some public TCRs occurred in many donors. The study recorded 164 TCR beta chains that were cytomegalovirus-associated.

For this clone: The antigen remains undetermined.

TCRdb keeps only in-frame clones here, not all; method: immunoSEQ multiplex PCR. The sample includes around 150,000 clones, about 90% seen only once; the top ten take just over 4%. The V call is TRBV28, the J call TRBJ1-5; D is ambiguous. The source is a man aged 18 to 29 in good health and CMV-seropositive. Material: PBMCs. The CDR3 sequence is CASSIPPRNLGNQPQHF. DNA for the CDR3: TGTGCCAGCAGTATACCACCGCGGAACCTGGGCAATCAGCCCCAGCATTTT. The variable domain in full, with the rest retrieved from reference TRBV28 and TRBJ1-5, is DVKVTQSSRYLVKRTGEKVFLECVQDMDHENMFWYRQDPGLGLRLIYFSYDVKMKEKGDIPEGYSVSREKKERFSLILESASTNQTSMYLCASSIPPRNLGNQPQHFGDGTRLSIL.